This TCR beta chain comes out of a study of early T cells in non-severe SARS-CoV-2 infection. Study in general: The authors sequenced bulk RNA from unsorted whole blood, leaving chains unpaired.

This clonotype has just a few counts. What it recognizes is unknown. Germline lookup yields CDR1 SGHDT and CDR2 YYEEEE. Trimming took off 1 base at V and 2 bases at J, with 13 bases between the two ends. The CDR3 spans 16 residues. General observations from the study: Matches to VDJdb favored anti-spike CD8 responses and missed private and CD4 specificities.

Unique molecular identifier tags were affixed to discrete cDNA molecules. TCRdb reprocessed the 5' RACE reads via MiXCR and lists one record per CDR3 protein. This table has about 110,000 distinct CDR3 sequences, around an eighth appearing once. V usage is TRBV5-6 and J usage is TRBJ2-1; D is possibly TRBD1 or TRBD2 (6 bases each). This sequence originates from an adult who was a healthcare worker with PCR-confirmed SARS-CoV-2 infection or an uninfected control (not recorded which). Material for sequencing was whole blood. CDR3 loop: CASSLLGGAPYNEQFF. CDR3 in DNA: TGTGCCAGCAGCTTGTTGGGGGGCGCCCCCTACAATGAGCAGTTCTTC.